The T cell receptor (beta chain) described here comes from a study of shared clonotypes between healthy human individuals. Deep-level settings were used for running the assay. Clones were sequenced by immunoSEQ multiplex PCR, and TCRdb holds only the in-frame ones, with some missing. This sample carries fewer than 1.6 million clones, 98% of them seen once, and the ten largest clones take 0.3% to 0.45%. The V end lost 0 bases, the J end lost 0 bases, and 10 bases lay between the germline ends. The germline V gene has CDR1 SGHKS and CDR2 YYEKEE (reference sequence). This CDR3 region has 15 residues. The sequence was collected from a man aged 25 to 45 in good health. Specimen: naive CD4+ T cells sorted from blood. The subset denotes: CD45RA+ positively selected. V and J are TRBV5-5 and TRBJ2-7, with unresolved D. Here the CDR3 DNA reads TGTGCCAGCAGCTTGGCCACGGGCCCCTCCTACGAGCAGTACTTC. Amino acid sequence: CASSLATGPSYEQYF.